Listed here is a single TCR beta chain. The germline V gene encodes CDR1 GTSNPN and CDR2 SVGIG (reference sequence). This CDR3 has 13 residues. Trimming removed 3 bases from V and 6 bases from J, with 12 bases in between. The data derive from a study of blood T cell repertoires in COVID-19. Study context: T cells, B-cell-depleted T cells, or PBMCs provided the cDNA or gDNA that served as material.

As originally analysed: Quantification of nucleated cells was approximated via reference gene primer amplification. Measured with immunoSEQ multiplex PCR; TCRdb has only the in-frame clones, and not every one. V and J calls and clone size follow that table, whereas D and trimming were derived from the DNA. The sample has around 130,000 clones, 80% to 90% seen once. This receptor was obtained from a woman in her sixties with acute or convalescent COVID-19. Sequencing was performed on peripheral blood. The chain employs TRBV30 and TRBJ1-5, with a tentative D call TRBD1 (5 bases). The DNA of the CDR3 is TGTGCCTGGAGCACAGGTTTCGGTCAGCCCCAGCATTTT. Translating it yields CAWSTGFGQPQHF.